Presented here are 21 T cell receptor beta chains from one specimen sequenced in a study of CD8 T cells in ankylosing spondylitis. From the 5' RACE reads, TCRdb called clonotypes with MiXCR, one entry per CDR3 protein. The sample yields fewer than 250,000 distinct CDR3 sequences, 30% to 40% seen once. Sequenced input: blood, either unsorted or a sorted T cell fraction (not recorded which). These receptor sequences come from a male donor with ankylosing spondylitis or in good health (not recorded which).

The genes are TRBV29-1 and TRBJ2-1, with 9 bases that match TRBD1. Germline V gene data show CDR1 as SQVTM and CDR2 as ANQGSEA. The CDR3 runs to 15 residues. The ends lost 3 bases at V and 2 bases at J; junction bases unmatched: 5. The CDR3 nucleotides are TGCAGCGTTGAGAAACAGGGGGCCCCCTACAATGAGCAGTTCTTC. As protein: CSVEKQGAPYNEQFF.

The chain is built from TRBV9 and TRBJ1-1; D remains unclear. Germline V gene lookup returns CDR1 SGDLS and CDR2 YYNGEE. This CDR3 contains 14 residues. Trimming shortened V by 3 bases and J by 2 bases, and 11 bases separated the two germline ends. The CDR3 DNA reads as TGTGCCAGCAGCGGAGGACGGGAAAACACTGAAGCTTTCTTT. It specifies CASSGGRENTEAFF.

In this sample, this clonotype turned up a few times. V gene TRBV9 combines with J gene TRBJ2-3; 7 positions match TRBD2. This CDR3 region has 17 residues. V shed 6 bases, J shed 6 bases, and the junction held 19 bases outside the gene matches. Germline values: CDR1 SGDLS, CDR2 YYNGEE. The CDR3 is CASTKGQGGFLRDTQYF. For the CDR3, the DNA is TGTGCCAGCACAAAGGGCCAGGGAGGGTTTCTGAGGGATACGCAGTATTTT. The full variable domain, its missing parts supplied by reference TRBV9 and TRBJ2-3, is DSGVTQTPKHLITATGQRVTLRCSPRSGDLSVYWYQQSLDQGLQFLIQYYNGEERAKGNILERFSAQQFPDLHSELNLSSLELGDSALYFCASTKGQGGFLRDTQYFGPGTRLTVL.

This clonotype was recorded only once. The chain recombines TRBV29-1 with TRBJ2-1, with TRBD2 matching 10 bases. Losses at the gene ends were 7 bases for V and 5 bases for J; bases not matched to a gene: 8. Per the germline V gene, CDR1 is SQVTM and CDR2 is ANQGSEA. The CDR3 is 14 residues long. The CDR3 protein is CSAKKRGGHNEQFF. As DNA, the CDR3 is TGCAGCGCTAAAAAGCGGGGGGGTCACAATGAGCAGTTCTTC.

The rearrangement links TRBV29-1 to TRBJ1-3, with D tentatively TRBD1 (6 bases). The germline CDR1 and CDR2 sequences are SQVTM and ANQGSEA. V gave up 6 bases and J gave up 1 base, with 19 bases separating them. The CDR3 length is 16 residues. In DNA form, the CDR3 reads TGCAGCGTCGCTTTGACAGGCGTAAATTCTGGAAACACCATATATTTT. Amino acids: CSVALTGVNSGNTIYF.

This clonotype was seen only a few times. This chain joins TRBV6-1 and TRBJ2-5, with 9 bases lining up with TRBD1. The V and J ends lost 5 bases and 1 base, in that order; junction bases with no gene match: 8. CDR3 size: 16 residues. CDR1 and CDR2 from the germline V gene are MNHNS and SASEGT. Here the CDR3 reads CASSKTKGQGQETQYF. The CDR3, as DNA: TGTGCCAGCAGTAAGACGAAGGGACAGGGCCAAGAGACCCAGTACTTC.

In its sample, this clonotype was seen a few times. This chain joins TRBV20-1 and TRBJ2-3; D possibly corresponds to TRBD1 (6 bases). CDR1 is DFQATT, CDR2 SNEGSKA, per germline (reference sequence). This CDR3 region has 16 residues. V was pared by 6 bases and J by 8 bases, with 27 bases between. Written as DNA, the CDR3 is TGCAGTGCCATTACATTAAGAATGTCTGGGGGCGCTACGCAGTATTTT. This codes for CSAITLRMSGGATQYF.

This clonotype has a handful of counts. The chain has TRBV12-3 or TRBV12-4 and TRBJ2-5; TRBD1 aligns across 10 bases. The J segment lost 5 bases and the V segment lost 4 bases, leaving 7 bases of the junction unmatched. The CDR3 runs to 15 residues. CDR3: CASSSGTGARETQYF. The CDR3 coding sequence is TGTGCCAGCAGTTCAGGGACAGGGGCGCGGGAGACCCAGTACTTC.

This chain connects TRBV12-3 or TRBV12-4 to TRBJ1-6; D call uncertain. The CDR3 contains 15 residues. Trimming took off 7 bases at V and 8 bases at J, with 18 bases between the two ends. CDR3 loop: CASISLGGYDSPLHF. The CDR3 bases are TGTGCCAGCATTTCTTTGGGAGGGTACGATTCACCCCTCCACTTT.

This chain links TRBV9 with TRBJ1-6; D call uncertain. The CDR3 consists of 14 residues. In germline, CDR1 is SGDLS, CDR2 YYNGEE. Trimming left V 0 bases short and J 0 bases short, with 1 base between. The CDR3 loop is CASSVGSYNSPLHF. The CDR3 nucleotides are TGTGCCAGCAGCGTAGGCTCCTATAATTCACCCCTCCACTTT.

The chain is built from TRBV20-1 and TRBJ1-6; unclear D gene. Germline V CDR1 and CDR2: DFQATT, SNEGSKA (reference sequence). The CDR3 covers 13 residues. Trimming removed 3 bases from V and 9 bases from J, with 12 bases in between. The CDR3 region is CSARRSSASPLHF. The CDR3 region has the DNA TGCAGTGCTAGGAGATCCTCCGCTTCACCCCTCCACTTT.

This clonotype occurred many times. The gene calls are TRBV20-1 and TRBJ1-2; no clear D. The germline V and J ends were trimmed by 4 bases and 5 bases, with 17 bases remaining between them. Germline CDR1 reads DFQATT; CDR2 reads SNEGSKA (reference sequence). CDR3 length equals 14 residues. The CDR3 DNA is TGCAGTGCTACCAACACAAACACGAAATATGGCTACACCTTC. This encodes CSATNTNTKYGYTF.

The J gene is TRBJ2-2, the V gene TRBV6-6; the D gene is possibly TRBD2 (6 bases). V shed 11 bases and J shed 6 bases, with 7 bases lying between them. The CDR3 length is 10 residues. CDR1 is MNHNY, CDR2 SVGAGI, per germline (reference sequence). The CDR3 DNA reads as TGTGCCTGCGGGGCCGGGGAGCTGTTTTTT. Translation: CACGAGELFF.

The V and J genes are TRBV18 and TRBJ2-5, with a tentative D call TRBD2 (5 bases). This CDR3 has 13 residues. Germline CDR1 KGHSH, CDR2 LQKENI. Trimming removed 3 bases at V and 4 bases at J, with 9 bases between. The DNA for the CDR3 is TGTGCCAGCTCACCGTACGAGGGAGAGACCCAGTACTTC. This codes for CASSPYEGETQYF.

The chain uses TRBV5-6 and TRBJ2-3; the D call may be TRBD1 or TRBD2 (5 bases each). The CDR3 runs 16 residues. Per the germline V gene, CDR1 is SGHDT and CDR2 is YYEEEE. V lost 1 base and J lost 0, with 12 bases in between. The CDR3 spells CASSLFQGVSTDTQYF. The CDR3 DNA reads TGTGCCAGCAGCTTGTTCCAGGGAGTAAGCACAGATACGCAGTATTTT.

This clonotype was seen only a few times. This rearrangement joins TRBV6-2 or TRBV6-3 to TRBJ1-4; D call uncertain. The CDR3 totals 19 residues. Germline V gives CDR1 MNHEY, CDR2 SVGEGT. V lost 5 bases and J 0 bases, leaving 22 bases between the germline ends. CDR3 in DNA: TGTGCCAGCAGTCAACCGGGCGGGGTTCAGGATGCAACTAATGAAAAACTGTTTTTT. This codes for CASSQPGGVQDATNEKLFF.

This clonotype appeared a few times. This chain connects TRBV20-1 to TRBJ2-1; D uncertain. There are 10 residues in the CDR3. CDR1 and CDR2 from the germline V gene are DFQATT and SNEGSKA (reference sequence). The CDR3: CSPFNNEQFF. Written as DNA, the CDR3 is TGCAGCCCCTTTAACAATGAGCAGTTCTTC.

This rearrangement joins TRBV11-2 to TRBJ2-5; the D gene is possibly TRBD2 (5 bases). The CDR3 consists of 16 residues. Trimming left V 3 bases short and J 0 bases short, with 14 bases between. Germline V CDR1 and CDR2: SGHAT, FQNNGV. In DNA form, the CDR3 reads TGTGCCAGCAGCTTGTGGAGGTCCGGGTACCAAGAGACCCAGTACTTC. It specifies CASSLWRSGYQETQYF.

This chain uses TRBV29-1 with TRBJ2-7; D may be TRBD1 (5 bases). Per the germline V gene, CDR1 is SQVTM and CDR2 is ANQGSEA. Trimming removed 2 bases from V and 4 bases from J, with 6 bases in between. CDR3 length: 11 amino acids. In DNA, the CDR3 is TGCAGCGTTGAACAGGGTTACGAGCAGTACTTC. Translating gives CSVEQGYEQYF.

A few counts support this clonotype. The chain carries TRBV12-3 or TRBV12-4 and TRBJ2-5; D is possibly TRBD1 (5 bases). V gave up 3 bases and J gave up 3 bases, with 8 bases separating them. The CDR3 totals 13 residues. CDR3 protein: CASSFSREETQYF. The CDR3 bases are TGTGCCAGCAGTTTTAGCAGGGAAGAGACCCAGTACTTC.

The chain links TRBV4-1 to TRBJ2-7; D perhaps matches TRBD1 (6 bases). V shed 3 bases and J shed 12 bases, with 18 bases lying between them. The germline gives CDR1 MGHRA, CDR2 YSYEKL. The CDR3 totals 13 residues. In DNA form, the CDR3 reads TGCGCCAGCAGCCACGCGCCTCAGGGGCTAATGTACTTC. It is translated as CASSHAPQGLMYF.